This T cell receptor (beta chain) is drawn from a study of cytomegalovirus exposure and HLA in healthy donors. Overall study findings and caveats: A later analysis found that most CMV-associated TCR beta chains appeared HLA-restricted. Altogether, 160 or so TCR beta chains were recorded as cytomegalovirus-associated. Data from an earlier analysis indicated that most TCR beta V segments were productive either about 90% or about 30% of the time.

This CDR3 has 17 amino acids. From germline, CDR1 is LNHDA and CDR2 SQIVND (reference sequence). With 5 bases clipped from V and 2 bases from J, the junction kept 6 bases outside the gene matches. This clone was counted only a few times. Its antigen remains unknown. The PCR made use of 60 Vbeta and 13 Jbeta primers. Profiled with immunoSEQ multiplex PCR; TCRdb holds only in-frame clones, not every one. The table has approximately 130,000 clones, around nine tenths seen once. This clonotype was obtained from a young woman in good health and CMV-seronegative. Material: PBMCs. The chain has TRBV19 and TRBJ2-2; 12 positions agree with TRBD2. As DNA, the CDR3 is TGTGCCAGTAGTTCCCGACTAGCGGGAGTCAACACCGGGGAGCTGTTTTTT. This codes for CASSSRLAGVNTGELFF.